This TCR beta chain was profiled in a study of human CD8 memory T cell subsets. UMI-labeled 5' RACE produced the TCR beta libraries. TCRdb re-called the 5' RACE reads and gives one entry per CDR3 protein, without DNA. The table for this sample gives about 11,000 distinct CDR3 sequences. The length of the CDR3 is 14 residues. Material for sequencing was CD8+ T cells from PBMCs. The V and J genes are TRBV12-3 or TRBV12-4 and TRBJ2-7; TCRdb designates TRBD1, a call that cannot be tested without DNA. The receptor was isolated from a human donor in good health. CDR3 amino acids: CASSPEGHFYEQYF.